This T cell receptor beta chain was identified during a study of shared T cell receptors in the human thymus. Only in-frame clones appear in the TCRdb table, and some are missing; sequencing was by immunoSEQ multiplex PCR. This table has hundreds of thousands of clones, 70% to 90% appearing once. CDR3 size: 16 residues. V gave up 1 base and J gave up 5 bases, with 15 bases separating them. The germline V gene has CDR1 MGHRA and CDR2 YSYEKL. A further study also used this sample, focusing on human thymus T cells. Per that paper: Healthy Finnish infants undergoing corrective surgery for congenital heart defects provided the donor material. Resections from corrective heart surgery supplied the thymus tissue. Thymic and blood repertoires appeared to carry a bias in their V and J gene usage.

The source is a boy less than two years old with a congenital heart defect. Input material: thymocytes. The chain combines TRBV4-1 with TRBJ2-1, with D unclear. The CDR3 is CASSQAKVLGHNEQFF. DNA for the CDR3: TGCGCCAGCAGCCAAGCAAAGGTTCTAGGCCACAATGAGCAGTTCTTC.